This T cell receptor (beta chain) was sequenced during a study of CD8 T cells in Susac syndrome. Regarding the study as a whole: The study admitted that it had a relatively small number of individuals in its TCR sequencing and HLA analysis.

This CDR3 is 13 amino acids long. V lost 0 bases and J 9 bases, leaving 10 bases between the germline ends. CDR1 is SGHKS, CDR2 YYEKEE, per germline (reference sequence). Random-hexamer reverse transcription was applied to about 0.5 to 1 ug RNA. By means of immunoSEQ multiplex PCR, TCR beta CDR3 spanning 54 Vbeta and 13 Jbeta underwent amplification. A single record per CDR3 protein comes from TCRdb applying MiXCR to the immunoSEQ multiplex PCR reads. The repertoire includes 2,000 to 2,500 distinct CDR3 sequences, over 65% of them detected once, and approximately 11% sits in the top ten. For this clonotype: The antigen remains unidentified.

The markers CD27 and CD45RA, used in staining, defined memory subsets for TEMRA sorting. TCR beta sequences were obtained from blood CD8+ and CD4+ T cells. Sequencing was done on a sample of CD8+ TEMRA cells from PBMCs. Subset described: FACS-sorted terminally differentiated effector memory CD8+ T cells re-expressing CD45RA (CD8+ TEMRA). This chain uses TRBV5-5 with TRBJ2-1, with D hard to call. The TCR comes from a human donor with Susac syndrome. CDR3 nucleotide sequence: TGTGCCAGCAGCTTGGGTTTAAGGCGTGAGCAGTTCTTC. This sequence encodes CASSLGLRREQFF.